Listed below are T cell receptor beta chains from one sample, sequenced in a study of blood T cell repertoires in COVID-19. The assay was immunoSEQ multiplex PCR, and TCRdb's table has in-frame clones only and misses some. The sample comprises about 360,000 clones, 75% to 90% of which are singletons, and under 8.5% rests with the top ten. Sequenced: peripheral blood. The receptors here all came from a woman aged 60-70 years with COVID-19, enrolled during active disease. Both conserved end residues are part of each CDR3. The D gene is left open where the match is weak. Clone size is not always given. Where it is, it says once, few, many or a class for expanded clones.

D,V,J,size,CDR3,DNA
-,TRBV4-3,TRBJ1-5,-,CASSQDLAGKTQHF,TGCGCCAGCAGCCAAGATTTGGCAGGGAAGACCCAGCATTTT
TRBD2,TRBV4-1,TRBJ2-3,once,CASSQDGGAGRSTDTQYF,TGCGCCAGCAGCCAAGACGGGGGGGCGGGGAGGAGCACAGATACGCAGTATTTT
-,TRBV5-1,TRBJ2-7,-,CASSLGGSTGSYEQYF,TGCGCCAGCAGCTTGGGTGGCAGTACAGGATCCTACGAGCAGTACTTC
-,TRBV5-1,TRBJ1-5,-,CASSWGEREVGQPQHF,TGCGCCAGCAGCTGGGGGGAGAGGGAAGTTGGTCAGCCCCAGCATTTT
TRBD1,TRBV5-3,TRBJ1-2,-,CARRQGARYGYTF,TGTGCCAGAAGACAGGGGGCGCGCTATGGCTACACCTTC
-,TRBV6-5,TRBJ1-2,-,CASTSRGAGYTF,TGTGCCAGCACTTCCCGGGGTGCTGGCTACACCTTC
-,TRBV10-1,TRBJ1-2,-,CASSEEVGYTF,TGCGCCAGCAGTGAGGAGGTGGGCTACACCTTC
-,TRBV2,TRBJ1-1,-,CASTPPGRAEAFF,TGTGCCAGCACCCCCCCAGGGAGGGCTGAAGCTTTCTTT
-,TRBV12-3/TRBV12-4,TRBJ1-1,-,CASSLIRGTEAFF,TGTGCCAGCAGTTTGATAAGAGGGACTGAAGCTTTCTTT
-,TRBV7-2,TRBJ1-3,-,CASSFVSRADTIYF,TGTGCCAGCAGCTTCGTTAGCAGGGCCGACACCATATATTTT
-,TRBV19,TRBJ1-1,-,CATDDRSTEAFF,TGTGCCACCGACGACAGGAGCACTGAAGCTTTCTTT
-,TRBV11-3,TRBJ1-4,-,CASSQTGTFNEKLFF,TGTGCCAGCAGCCAAACCGGGACATTCAATGAAAAACTGTTTTTT
-,TRBV7-8,TRBJ1-5,-,CASSLRTDYSNQPQHF,TGTGCCAGCAGCCTACGGACTGATTATAGCAATCAGCCCCAGCATTTT
-,TRBV6-6,TRBJ2-7,few,CASKTAGQYYEQYF,TGTGCCAGCAAAACGGCGGGACAGTACTACGAGCAGTACTTC
TRBD2,TRBV5-4,TRBJ2-3,-,CASSLAGGPLTDTDTQYF,TGTGCCAGCAGCTTGGCGGGGGGGCCCCTGACTGACACAGATACGCAGTATTTT
-,TRBV29-1,TRBJ2-3,-,CSVDGGGNTDTQYF,TGCAGCGTTGACGGCGGGGGCAACACAGATACGCAGTATTTT
-,TRBV15,TRBJ2-5,-,CATSRDEGEGFETQYF,TGTGCCACCAGCAGAGATGAAGGGGAAGGTTTTGAGACCCAGTACTTC
TRBD1,TRBV7-3,TRBJ2-1,once,CASSRTGGSYNEQFF,TGTGCCAGCAGCCGAACAGGGGGCTCCTACAATGAGCAGTTCTTC